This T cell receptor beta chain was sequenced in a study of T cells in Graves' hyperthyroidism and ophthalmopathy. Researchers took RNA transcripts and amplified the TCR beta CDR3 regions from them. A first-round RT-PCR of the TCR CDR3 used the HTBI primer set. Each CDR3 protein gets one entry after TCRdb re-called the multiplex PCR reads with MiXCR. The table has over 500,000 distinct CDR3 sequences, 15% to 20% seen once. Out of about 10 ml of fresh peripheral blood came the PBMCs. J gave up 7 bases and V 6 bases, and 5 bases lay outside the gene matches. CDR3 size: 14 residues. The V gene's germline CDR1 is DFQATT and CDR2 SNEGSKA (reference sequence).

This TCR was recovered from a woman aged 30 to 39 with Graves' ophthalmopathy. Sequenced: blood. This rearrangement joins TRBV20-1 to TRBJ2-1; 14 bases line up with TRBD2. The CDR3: CSASTSGRGNEQFF. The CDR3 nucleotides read TGCAGTGCCTCGACTAGCGGGAGGGGAAATGAGCAGTTCTTC.